This T cell receptor (beta chain) was recorded in a study of post-analysis software for immune sequencing data. Notes on this clonotype: As yet, its antigen is unknown.

The CDR3 totals 18 residues. V shed 3 bases and J shed 6 bases, with 23 bases lying between them. From germline, CDR1 is ENHRY and CDR2 SYGVKD. Findings and caveats of the study: The F measure placed samples prepared in the same batch into strongly shared clusters. Patients carried five TRBV segments more frequently than controls did, and TRBV5-6, TRBV5-1 and TRBV20-1 were among them. Significantly lower normalized Chao1 diversity was seen in multiple sclerosis patients than in controls.

Sequencing libraries made from TCR beta cDNA carried unique molecular identifiers. Roughly 510,000 cDNA molecules were recovered from an input of about 1 to 10 million T cells. One entry per CDR3 protein results from TCRdb running MiXCR on the PCR reads. This repertoire shows 400,000 to 500,000 distinct CDR3 sequences, approximately 38% found once; its top ten account for approximately 7.6%. This clonotype originated in a girl aged 2-10 years with multiple sclerosis. The J gene is TRBJ1-4, the V gene TRBV10-3, with D maybe TRBD1 (5 bases). The sample comprised blood. For the CDR3, the DNA is TGTGCCATCAGTGAAGTCGGACTTGTGGAGGGGCCCGATGAAAAACTGTTTTTT. Its translation is CAISEVGLVEGPDEKLFF.